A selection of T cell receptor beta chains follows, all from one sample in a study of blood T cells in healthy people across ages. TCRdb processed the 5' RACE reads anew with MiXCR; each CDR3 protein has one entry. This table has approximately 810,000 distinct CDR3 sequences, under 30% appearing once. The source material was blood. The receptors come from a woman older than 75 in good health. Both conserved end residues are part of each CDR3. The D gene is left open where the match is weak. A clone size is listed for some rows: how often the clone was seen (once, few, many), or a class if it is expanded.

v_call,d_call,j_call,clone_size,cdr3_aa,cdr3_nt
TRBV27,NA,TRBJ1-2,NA,CASSSMQGLLGYGYTF,TGTGCCAGCAGTTCGATGCAGGGCCTACTAGGCTATGGCTACACCTTC
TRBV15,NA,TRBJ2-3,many,CATSRDMASTDTQYF,TGTGCCACCAGCAGAGATATGGCTAGCACAGATACGCAGTATTTT
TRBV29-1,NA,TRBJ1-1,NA,CSVTNRYEAFF,TGCAGCGTTACGAACCGCTATGAAGCTTTCTTT
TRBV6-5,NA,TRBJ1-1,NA,CASSYSALQANTEAFF,TGTGCCAGCAGTTACTCGGCTCTACAGGCCAACACTGAAGCTTTCTTT
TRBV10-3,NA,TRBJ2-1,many,CAISRGGESSYNEQFF,TGTGCCATCAGTCGCGGCGGGGAGAGCTCCTACAATGAGCAGTTCTTC
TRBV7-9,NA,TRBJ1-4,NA,CASTLEGTNEKLFF,TGTGCCAGCACTCTAGAGGGGACTAATGAAAAACTGTTTTTT
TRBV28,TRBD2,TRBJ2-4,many,CASQRGVAGVYKNIQYF,TGTGCCAGCCAACGAGGAGTAGCGGGGGTCTACAAAAACATTCAGTACTTC
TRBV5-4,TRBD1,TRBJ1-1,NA,CATGQGSRAEAFF,TGTGCCACGGGACAGGGCTCGAGAGCTGAAGCTTTCTTT
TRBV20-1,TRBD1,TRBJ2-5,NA,CSAQDRGQETQYF,TGCAGTGCGCAAGACAGGGGACAAGAGACCCAGTACTTC
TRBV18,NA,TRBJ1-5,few,CASSVQENQPQHF,TGTGCCAGCTCGGTTCAGGAGAATCAGCCCCAGCATTTT
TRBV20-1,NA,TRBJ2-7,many,CSAKPRAGNSYEQYF,TGCAGTGCTAAACCAAGGGCAGGGAACTCCTACGAGCAGTACTTC
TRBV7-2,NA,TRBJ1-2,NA,CASSCTESNYGYTF,TGTGCCAGCAGCTGCACAGAGTCTAACTATGGCTACACCTTC
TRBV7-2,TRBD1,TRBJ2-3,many,CASSLTPGQGADTQYF,TGTGCCAGCAGCCTAACCCCGGGACAGGGGGCAGATACGCAGTATTTT
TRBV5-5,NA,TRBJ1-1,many,CASSFNTEAFF,TGTGCCAGCAGTTTTAACACTGAAGCTTTCTTT
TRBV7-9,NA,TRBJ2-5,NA,CASSLQAASQETQYF,TGTGCCAGCAGCTTACAAGCGGCTTCTCAAGAGACCCAGTACTTC
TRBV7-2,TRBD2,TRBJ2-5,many,CASSFGGAGETQYF,TGTGCCAGCAGCTTCGGGGGGGCCGGGGAGACCCAGTACTTC
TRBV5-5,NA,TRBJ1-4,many,CASSSVPTATNEKLFF,TGTGCCAGCAGCTCCGTACCGACTGCAACTAATGAAAAACTGTTTTTT
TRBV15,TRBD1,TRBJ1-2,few,CATSRVRRDRRNYGYTF,TGTGCCACCAGCAGAGTCAGGAGGGACAGGCGAAACTATGGCTACACCTTC
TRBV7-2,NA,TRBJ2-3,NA,CASSQETGLTDTQYF,TGTGCCAGCAGCCAAGAAACAGGGCTCACAGATACGCAGTATTTT
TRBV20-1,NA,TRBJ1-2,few,CSARVGGIPDYGYTF,TGCAGTGCTAGGGTGGGCGGAATTCCAGACTATGGCTACACCTTC
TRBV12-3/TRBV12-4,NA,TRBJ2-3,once,CASSLSQGADAQYF,TGTGCCAGCAGTTTAAGCCAGGGCGCAGATGCGCAGTATTTT